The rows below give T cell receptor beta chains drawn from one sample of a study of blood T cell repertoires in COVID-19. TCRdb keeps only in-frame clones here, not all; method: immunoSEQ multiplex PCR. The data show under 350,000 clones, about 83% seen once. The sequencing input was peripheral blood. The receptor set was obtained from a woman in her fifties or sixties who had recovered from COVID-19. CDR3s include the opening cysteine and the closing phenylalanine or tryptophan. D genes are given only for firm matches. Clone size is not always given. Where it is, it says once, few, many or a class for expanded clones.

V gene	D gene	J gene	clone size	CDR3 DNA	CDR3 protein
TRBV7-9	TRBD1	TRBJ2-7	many	TGTGCCAGCAGCCTACACGTACAGGGGACGGAGCAGTACTTC	CASSLHVQGTEQYF
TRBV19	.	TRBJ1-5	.	TGTGCCAGTAGTATCGGTCCCAATCAGCCCCAGCATTTT	CASSIGPNQPQHF
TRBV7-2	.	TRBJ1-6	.	TGTGCCAGCAGCTTAGCGACGGGGGTTCTCCACTTT	CASSLATGVLHF
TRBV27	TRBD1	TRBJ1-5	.	TGTGCCAGCAGTTACAGGGGTGATCAGCCCCAGCATTTT	CASSYRGDQPQHF
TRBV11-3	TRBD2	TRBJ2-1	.	TGTGCCAGCAGCCCCAAGCGGGGGAGCTCCTACAATGAGCAGTTCTTC	CASSPKRGSSYNEQFF
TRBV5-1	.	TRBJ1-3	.	TGCGCCAGCAGCCCAAGTGCAGGGTTGAACACCATATATTTT	CASSPSAGLNTIYF
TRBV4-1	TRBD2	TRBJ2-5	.	TGCGCCAGCAGCCAAGATGATAGGCTAGCGGGTTCGGAGACCCAGTACTTC	CASSQDDRLAGSETQYF
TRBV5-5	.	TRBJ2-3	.	TGTGCCCAACCCAGGCTAGCCAGTCCAGATACGCAGTATTTT	CAQPRLASPDTQYF
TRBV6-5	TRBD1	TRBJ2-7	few	TGTGCCAGCAGCCGGGACAGGGATGTCTACGAGCAGTACTTC	CASSRDRDVYEQYF
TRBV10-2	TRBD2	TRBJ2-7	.	TGCGCCAGCAGTGAGCGGCTAGCGGGGTCCTACGAGCAGTACTTC	CASSERLAGSYEQYF
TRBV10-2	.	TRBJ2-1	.	TGCGCCAGCGGGGGGGCCTTAAATAATGAGCAGTTCTTC	CASGGALNNEQFF
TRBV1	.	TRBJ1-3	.	TGCACCAGCAGCCATCCGGGTTTGGCTCGGGAAAACACCATATATTTT	CTSSHPGLARENTIYF
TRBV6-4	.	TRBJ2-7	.	TGTGCCAGCAACCACACCCGTATGGCGGGAACAACCTCCTACGAGCAGTACTTC	CASNHTRMAGTTSYEQYF
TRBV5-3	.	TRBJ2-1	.	TGTGCCAGACAGGGGGGACGGGGATACAATGAGCAGTTCTTC	CARQGGRGYNEQFF
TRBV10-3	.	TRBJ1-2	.	TGTGCCATCAGGGCCGGGCCGGGAGGAGGCTACACCTTC	CAIRAGPGGGYTF
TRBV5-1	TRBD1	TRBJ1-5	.	TGCGCCAGCAGCAGGGACAGGGGAAATCAGCCCCAGCATTTT	CASSRDRGNQPQHF
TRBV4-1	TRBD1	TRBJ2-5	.	TGCGCCAGCAGCCAAGAAACCGGGGACAGGGGGCAAGAGACCCAGTACTTC	CASSQETGDRGQETQYF
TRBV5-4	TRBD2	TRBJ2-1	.	TGTGCCAGCAGCCCTTTAGCGGGGGCGAGGGGCAATGAGCAGTTCTTC	CASSPLAGARGNEQFF
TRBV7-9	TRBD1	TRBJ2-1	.	TGTGCCAGCAGCCCCCGGACAGGGAAGCCCTACAATGAGCAGTTCTTC	CASSPRTGKPYNEQFF
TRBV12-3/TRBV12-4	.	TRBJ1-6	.	TGTGCCAGCAGCAGGGACTCATATTCACCCCTCCACTTT	CASSRDSYSPLHF
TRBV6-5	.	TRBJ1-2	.	TGTGCCAGCAGTTACTCACAGGGCGGCTATGGCTACACCTTC	CASSYSQGGYGYTF
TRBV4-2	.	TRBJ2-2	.	TGTGCCAGCAGCCAAGATAGCTCTAACACCGGGGAGCTGTTTTTT	CASSQDSSNTGELFF
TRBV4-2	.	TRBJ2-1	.	TGTGCCAGCCGGAAGGGGGTGGGTGGAGTCTCCTACAATGAGCAGTTCTTC	CASRKGVGGVSYNEQFF